The 21 T cell receptor beta chains in this list originate from one sample, sequenced in a study of regulatory T cells in long-lasting Graves disease. The time point here: persistent/refractory GD, antithyroid drugs over 5 years with positive TRAb. The TCR library was made from RNA extracted from PBMCs. Arm-PCR with iRepertoire HTBI primers amplified the CDR3 regions for these TCR beta libraries. TCRdb reanalysed the multiplex PCR reads using MiXCR and keeps one entry per CDR3 protein. The repertoire holds some 420,000 distinct CDR3 sequences, around a fifth seen once, with 10% to 15% in the top ten. This specimen was peripheral blood mononuclear cells (PBMCs), taken when the disease was refractory, from a patient treated with antithyroid drugs. The receptors shown here come from a female donor with Graves disease.

This clonotype has ten or more counts. The V call is TRBV14, the J call TRBJ2-5; D unresolved. The V gene lost 3 bases and the J gene lost 0 bases, with 11 bases spanning the gap. Germline assignment: CDR1 SGHDN and CDR2 FVKESK. There are 15 residues in the CDR3. CDR3 bases: TGTGCCAGCAGCCAGGGCCGGGCTAACCAAGAGACCCAGTACTTC. Protein product: CASSQGRANQETQYF.

Only a few counts were recorded for this clonotype. The gene calls are TRBV28 and TRBJ2-6; D is perhaps TRBD2 (5 bases). Germline CDR1 MDHEN, CDR2 SYDVKM. The CDR3 contains 18 residues. V was cut by 6 bases and J by 2 bases, with 20 bases left in between. The CDR3 sequence is CASSRTGMEMAGANVLTF. The CDR3, as DNA: TGTGCCAGCAGCCGTACGGGAATGGAGATGGCTGGGGCCAACGTCCTGACTTTC.

The gene calls are TRBV19 and TRBJ2-2, with 11 bases matching TRBD2. CDR1 and CDR2 from the germline V gene are LNHDA and SQIVND (reference sequence). The V segment lost 4 bases and the J segment 3 bases; nucleotides outside the gene matches: 4. This CDR3 is built from 16 residues. CDR3 DNA sequence: TGTGCCAGTAGTACCTTAGCGGGAGGGGACACCGGGGAGCTGTTTTTT. Translation gives CASSTLAGGDTGELFF.

In this sample, this clonotype turned up a few times. This chain links TRBV9 with TRBJ1-1; no clear D gene. Per the germline V gene, CDR1 is SGDLS and CDR2 is YYNGEE. V lost 3 bases and J 4 bases, leaving 13 bases between the germline ends. The CDR3 totals 14 residues. The CDR3 region is CASSDLTHPTEAFF. The DNA for the CDR3 is TGTGCCAGCAGCGACTTGACGCACCCCACTGAAGCTTTCTTT. Based on the CDR3 plus reference TRBV9 and TRBJ1-1, the full variable domain is DSGVTQTPKHLITATGQRVTLRCSPRSGDLSVYWYQQSLDQGLQFLIQYYNGEERAKGNILERFSAQQFPDLHSELNLSSLELGDSALYFCASSDLTHPTEAFFGQGTRLTVV.

In this sample, this clonotype turned up once. The CDR3 DNA sequence: TGTGCCAGCAGCATGGGGACAGGGTACGACTACGAGCAGTACTTC. Translating gives CASSMGTGYDYEQYF. The chain joins TRBV7-2 to TRBJ2-7; 9 bases map to TRBD1. The trim removed 5 bases at V and 3 bases at J, leaving 8 bases unmatched. Looked up from germline, CDR1 is SGHTA and CDR2 is FQGNSA. The CDR3 consists of 15 residues. Using reference TRBV7-2 and TRBJ2-7 for the parts outside the CDR3, the full variable domain is GAGVSQSPSNKVTEKGKDVELRCDPISGHTALYWYRQSLGQGLEFLIYFQGNSAPDKSGLPSDRFSAERTGGSVSTLTIQRTQQEDSAVYLCASSMGTGYDYEQYFGPGTRLTVT.

A few counts support this clonotype. The gene calls are TRBV5-8 and TRBJ2-2; TRBD1 might be the D (6 bases). The V gene's germline CDR1 is SGHTS and CDR2 YDEGEE. V was trimmed by 4 bases and J by 6 bases, leaving 13 bases between them. The CDR3 consists of 14 residues. CDR3 in amino acids: CASSMGANAGELFF. CDR3 coding DNA: TGTGCCAGCAGCATGGGGGCGAATGCCGGGGAGCTGTTTTTT.

This clonotype was seen ten or more times. The chain employs TRBV28 and TRBJ1-1; 7 bases are shared with TRBD1. V shed 1 base, J shed 5 bases, and the junction held 7 bases outside the gene matches. This CDR3 is 15 amino acids long. Per germline, CDR1 MDHEN and CDR2 SYDVKM. This CDR3 is CASSLLGGWRTEAFF. The CDR3 coding sequence is TGTGCCAGCAGTTTATTAGGGGGCTGGAGAACTGAAGCTTTCTTT.

This clonotype was seen a few times. V is TRBV28 and J is TRBJ2-1; the D gene is possibly TRBD2 (5 bases). The CDR3 sequence is 15 residues long. Germline loops: CDR1 MDHEN, CDR2 SYDVKM. V shed 2 bases and J shed 5 bases, with 13 bases lying between them. CDR3 loop: CASSLEWTGNNEQFF. The CDR3 region has the DNA TGTGCCAGCAGTTTAGAGTGGACTGGGAACAATGAGCAGTTCTTC.

In this sample, this clonotype turned up a few times. The J gene is TRBJ1-5, the V gene TRBV2; D is uncertain. Looked up from germline, CDR1 is SNHLY and CDR2 is FYNNEI. CDR3 size: 15 residues. The germline V and J ends were trimmed by 2 bases and 6 bases, with 14 bases remaining between them. The chain's CDR3 is CASSESRSGSQPQHF. The CDR3 DNA follows: TGTGCCAGCAGTGAAAGTCGCTCGGGAAGTCAGCCCCAGCATTTT.

The chain has TRBV7-8 and TRBJ2-7, with TRBD1 identical over 7 bases. The germline V gene has CDR1 SGHVS and CDR2 FQNEAQ. This CDR3 has 17 residues. V dropped 5 bases and J dropped 5; count of bases not matched to a gene: 18. The CDR3 DNA follows: TGTGCCAGCAGCCCACGCTACCCAGACAGGGTGGTTCACGAGCAGTACTTC. Amino acid sequence: CASSPRYPDRVVHEQYF.

Ten or more counts support this clonotype. The rearrangement joins TRBV2 to TRBJ2-5, with unresolved D. The CDR3 runs to 12 residues. Germline V gene lookup returns CDR1 SNHLY and CDR2 FYNNEI. V lost 6 bases, J lost 1 base, and 6 bases lay in between. The CDR3 bases are TGTGCCAGCAGCGTCAGCCAAGAGACCCAGTACTTC. Protein sequence: CASSVSQETQYF.

The chain links TRBV6-2 or TRBV6-3 to TRBJ2-3; D perhaps matches TRBD2 (6 bases). CDR1 and CDR2 from the germline V gene are MNHEY and SVGEGT. V was trimmed by 6 bases and J by 6 bases, leaving 19 bases between them. The CDR3 covers 15 residues. The CDR3 sequence: CASSQQRADYDTQYF. CDR3 in DNA: TGTGCCAGCAGCCAACAGCGGGCAGATTACGATACGCAGTATTTT.

The V gene is TRBV5-1, the J gene TRBJ2-2, with 8 bases identical to TRBD1. This CDR3 has 17 amino acids. Germline CDR1 is SGHRS and CDR2 is YFSETQ. The V and J ends lost 3 bases and 3 bases, in that order; junction bases with no gene match: 10. CDR3 loop: CASSSGGQGGYTGELFF. CDR3 nucleotides: TGCGCCAGCAGCTCCGGAGGACAGGGAGGCTACACCGGGGAGCTGTTTTTT.

This clonotype showed up many times. The gene calls are TRBV29-1 and TRBJ1-1, with D unresolved. Germline V lookup: CDR1 SQVTM, CDR2 ANQGSEA. V was cut by 0 bases and J by 13 bases, with 6 bases left in between. The CDR3 spans 9 residues. This chain's CDR3 is CSVEESGFF. In DNA, the CDR3 is TGCAGCGTTGAAGAGTCGGGTTTCTTT.

The CDR3 region is CATGTGGYGYTF. CDR3 sequence (DNA): TGTGCCACCGGGACAGGGGGCTATGGCTACACCTTC. The rearrangement links TRBV2 to TRBJ1-2; 11 bases align to TRBD1. With V trimmed by 10 bases and J by 4 bases, 2 bases remained unmatched. Germline V gives CDR1 SNHLY, CDR2 FYNNEI. The CDR3 runs 12 residues.

This clonotype was picked up a small number of times. This chain uses TRBV28 with TRBJ2-2, with D possibly being TRBD1 or TRBD2 (5 bases each). The germline gives CDR1 MDHEN, CDR2 SYDVKM. V was shortened by 8 bases and J by 4 bases, with 11 bases between the two germline ends. CDR3 length: 13 amino acids. The CDR3 DNA follows: TGTGCCAGCCGGGGCCTACGCACCGGGGAGCTGTTTTTT. Amino acids: CASRGLRTGELFF.

This clonotype appeared a few times. This chain joins TRBV13 and TRBJ2-7, with D unclear. The germline CDR1 and CDR2 sequences are PRHDT and FYEKMQ (reference sequence). The CDR3 covers 14 residues. V was cut by 8 bases and J by 4 bases, with 18 bases left in between. The CDR3: CASGVAGPKYEQYF. The CDR3 DNA sequence: TGTGCCAGCGGTGTGGCTGGGCCGAAGTACGAGCAGTACTTC.

The chain combines TRBV28 with TRBJ2-7; D might be TRBD1 (6 bases). The germline CDR1 and CDR2 sequences are MDHEN and SYDVKM. Trimming removed 5 bases at V and 9 bases at J, with 17 bases between. The CDR3 loop spans 13 amino acids. The DNA for the CDR3 is TGTGCCAGCAGTACAGGGAATTACCTACTGCAGTACTTC. Translated, it gives CASSTGNYLLQYF.

The rearrangement joins TRBV19 to TRBJ1-2; 8 bases agree with TRBD1. V gave up 8 bases and J gave up 9 bases; unmatched junction bases: 8. Germline V gene lookup returns CDR1 LNHDA and CDR2 SQIVND (reference sequence). The CDR3 has 12 amino acids. The DNA for the CDR3 is TGTGCCAGTTCGGACAGGGAAGAAAGCTACACCTTC. This sequence encodes CASSDREESYTF.

There are many counts of this clonotype. The rearrangement joins TRBV15 to TRBJ2-7, with 8 bases lining up with TRBD1. Germline V lookup: CDR1 LNHNV, CDR2 YYDKDF (reference sequence). V trimming: 5 bases; J trimming: 4 bases; junction bases outside the gene matches: 10. The CDR3 sequence is 15 residues long. This CDR3 reads CATSSQDRAIYEQYF. The CDR3 region has the DNA TGTGCCACCAGCTCACAGGACAGGGCGATTTACGAGCAGTACTTC.

This clonotype was detected only a few times. The chain is built from TRBV30 and TRBJ1-1; D is possibly TRBD1 (6 bases). The ends were cut back, 7 bases at V and 5 bases at J, with 17 bases in the middle. Germline assignment: CDR1 GTSNPN and CDR2 SVGIG (reference sequence). CDR3 size: 13 residues. The CDR3 is CAFTGMSDTEAFF. CDR3 in DNA: TGTGCCTTCACAGGGATGAGTGATACTGAAGCTTTCTTT.